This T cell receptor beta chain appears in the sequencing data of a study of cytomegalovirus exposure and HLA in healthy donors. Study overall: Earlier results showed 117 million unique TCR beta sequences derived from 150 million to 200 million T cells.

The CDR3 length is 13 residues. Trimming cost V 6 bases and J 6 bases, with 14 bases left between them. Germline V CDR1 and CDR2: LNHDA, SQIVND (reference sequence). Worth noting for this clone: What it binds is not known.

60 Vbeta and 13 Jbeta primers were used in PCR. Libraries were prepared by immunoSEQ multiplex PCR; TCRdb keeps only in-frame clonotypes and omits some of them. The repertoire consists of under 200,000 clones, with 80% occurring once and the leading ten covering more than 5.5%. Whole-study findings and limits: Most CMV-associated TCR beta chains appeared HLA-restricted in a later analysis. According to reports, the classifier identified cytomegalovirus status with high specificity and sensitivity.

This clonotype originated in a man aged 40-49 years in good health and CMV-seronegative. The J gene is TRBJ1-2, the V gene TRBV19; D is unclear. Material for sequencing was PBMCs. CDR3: CASRNLGIDGYTF. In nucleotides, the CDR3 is TGTGCCAGTAGAAATCTGGGCATCGATGGCTACACCTTC.